Following are 11 T cell receptor beta chains from one sample sequenced in a study of blood T cell repertoires in COVID-19. TCRdb's table, derived via immunoSEQ multiplex PCR, lists solely in-frame clones and lacks some. The sample holds 130,000 to 150,000 clones, 70% to 90% seen once. The sequencing sample was made of peripheral blood. These TCRs come from a human donor with acute or convalescent COVID-19. The donor label of this sample is uncertain.

J is TRBJ1-5 and V is TRBV19, with 8 positions matching TRBD1. V trimming: 5 bases; J trimming: 6 bases; junction bases outside the gene matches: 3. CDR3 length: 13 residues. CDR1 and CDR2 (germline): LNHDA, SQIVND (reference sequence). The CDR3 coding sequence is TGTGCCAGTAGTTACAGGGGGGGTCAGCCCCAGCATTTT. Its translation is CASSYRGGQPQHF.

The chain carries TRBV5-4 and TRBJ2-2, with D perhaps matching TRBD1 (6 bases). The V end was cut by 3 bases, the J end by 5 bases, with 14 bases between. This CDR3 region has 15 residues. The germline CDR1 and CDR2 sequences are SGHNT and YYREEE (reference sequence). CDR3 sequence reads: CASSSGVLKTGELFF. As DNA, the CDR3 is TGTGCCAGCAGCTCAGGGGTATTAAAGACCGGGGAGCTGTTTTTT.

The chain combines TRBV19 with TRBJ2-7; tentative D call: TRBD1 (5 bases). V was trimmed by 5 bases and J by 4 bases, leaving 12 bases between them. Germline CDR1 and CDR2: LNHDA and SQIVND (reference sequence). This CDR3 comprises 13 residues. The CDR3 region has the DNA TGTGCCAGTAGTCCTCGGAAGGGGTACGAGCAGTACGTC. Residues: CASSPRKGYEQYV.

This chain joins TRBV10-3 and TRBJ1-2; D perhaps matches TRBD1 (6 bases). The germline V gene encodes CDR1 ENHRY and CDR2 SYGVKD. V dropped 7 bases and J dropped 7 bases, with 13 bases sitting between them. This CDR3 contains 12 residues. As DNA, the CDR3 is TGTGCCATCACCATACAGGGCATTGGCTACACCTTC. Translation gives CAITIQGIGYTF.

V usage is TRBV30 and J usage is TRBJ1-2; 8 bases line up with TRBD1. CDR3 length: 14 residues. With 4 bases clipped from V and 8 bases from J, the junction kept 12 bases outside the gene matches. Germline V gene sequence: CDR1 GTSNPN, CDR2 SVGIG (reference sequence). CDR3: CAWIGTGSRRGYTF. CDR3 bases: TGTGCCTGGATTGGGACAGGTTCCCGTCGCGGCTACACCTTC.

The CDR3 DNA sequence: TGTGCCAGCAGCTCAGGGGGGCAGCCCCAGCATTTT. It codes for CASSSGGQPQHF. The chain has TRBV6-5 and TRBJ1-5; 7 bases are shared with TRBD1. The J segment lost 7 bases and the V segment lost 6 bases, leaving 3 bases of the junction unmatched. CDR1 and CDR2 from the germline V gene are MNHEY and SVGAGI. The CDR3 is 12 amino acids.

On this clone itself: Germline is not matched at one junction end, which may reflect a read error. The chain uses TRBV4-3 and TRBJ1-1; 7 nucleotides agree with TRBD1. The germline V gene has CDR1 LGHNA and CDR2 YSLEER. CDR3 length equals 13 residues. The CDR3 sequence: CASSQQPGTEPIF. The CDR3 DNA reads TGCGCCAGCAGCCAACAACCCGGGACAGAGCCTATCTTT.

The chain has TRBV19 and TRBJ2-7, with 8 bases that match TRBD1. The V segment lost 8 bases and the J segment 2 bases; nucleotides outside the gene matches: 14. The germline V gene has CDR1 LNHDA and CDR2 SQIVND (reference sequence). This CDR3 spans 16 amino acids. The CDR3 protein is CASGSTGERLPYEQYV. As DNA, the CDR3 is TGTGCCAGTGGGTCGACAGGGGAGCGGTTGCCCTACGAGCAGTACGTC.

This chain's CDR3 is CASSQDGLLKTMNTEAFF. The CDR3 DNA reads TGTGCCAGCAGCCAAGACGGACTCCTAAAGACTATGAACACTGAAGCTTTCTTT. The chain carries TRBV3-1 (or the pseudogene TRBV3-2) and TRBJ1-1; D gene uncertain. Trimming left V 0 bases short and J 0 bases short, with 17 bases between. The germline V gene has CDR1 LGHDT and CDR2 YNNKEL (reference sequence). This CDR3 has 18 residues.

This chain connects TRBV7-2 to TRBJ1-1, with D tentatively TRBD1 (6 bases). CDR1 is SGHTA, CDR2 FQGNSA, per germline. CDR3 size: 15 residues. V dropped 2 bases and J dropped 4 bases, with 14 bases sitting between them. As DNA, the CDR3 is TGTGCCAGCAGCTTACAAAATAGGGGGTTCACTGAAGCTTTCTTT. Its protein is CASSLQNRGFTEAFF.

The J gene is TRBJ2-7, the V gene TRBV11-2; 7 bases map to TRBD1. Trimming took 7 bases from V and 4 from J; bases not matched to a gene: 13. The CDR3 sequence is 15 residues long. Germline lookup yields CDR1 SGHAT and CDR2 FQNNGV. CDR3 sequence: CASNNGVQGVYEQYF. DNA of the CDR3: TGTGCCAGCAACAACGGGGTGCAGGGGGTGTACGAGCAGTACTTC.